The 10 T cell receptor beta chains reported below all come from one sample, sequenced in a study of T-cell reconstitution after alpha-beta-depleted transplantation in children. As it was prepared, the TCRbeta library received unique molecular identifiers. TCRdb independently ran MiXCR on the PCR reads; one entry per CDR3 protein. The sample records about 600,000 distinct CDR3 sequences, roughly a tenth being singletons. The sequencing here drew on PBMCs from the stem cell graft donor, taken from the stem cell graft. The receptors here all came from a human donor who donated a stem cell graft to a child with acute myeloid leukemia.

This clonotype was recorded at least ten times. The chain has TRBV7-2 and TRBJ2-2, with 12 nucleotides matching TRBD2. V lost 3 bases, J lost 5 bases, and 1 base stayed unmatched. The CDR3 has 15 residues. Germline CDR1 and CDR2: SGHTA and FQGNSA. CDR3: CASSFTSGRTGELFF. The CDR3 nucleotides are TGTGCCAGCAGCTTCACTAGCGGGAGGACCGGGGAGCTGTTTTTT. Drawing the rest from reference TRBV7-2 and TRBJ2-2, the complete variable domain is GAGVSQSPSNKVTEKGKDVELRCDPISGHTALYWYRQSLGQGLEFLIYFQGNSAPDKSGLPSDRFSAERTGGSVSTLTIQRTQQEDSAVYLCASSFTSGRTGELFFGEGSRLTVL.

This clonotype has ten or more counts. The chain links TRBV28 to TRBJ1-1; the D is unclear. CDR1 is MDHEN and CDR2 is SYDVKM in the germline V gene. The CDR3 loop spans 13 amino acids. V was shortened by 6 bases and J by 6 bases, with 14 bases between the two germline ends. The CDR3, as DNA: TGTGCCAGCAGCAAGAGGGTGATCTCTGAAGCTTTCTTT. This codes for CASSKRVISEAFF.

V is TRBV4-3 and J is TRBJ1-2; TRBD1 might be the D (5 bases). The CDR3 extends over 16 amino acids. Germline loops: CDR1 LGHNA, CDR2 YSLEER. Trimming took off 0 bases at V and 5 bases at J, with 16 bases between the two ends. The CDR3 protein is CASSQDPQGRPYGYTF. The CDR3 DNA is TGCGCCAGCAGCCAAGATCCCCAGGGTCGGCCTTATGGCTACACCTTC.

This clonotype was counted a few times. The chain employs TRBV3-1 and TRBJ2-2; D remains unclear. The germline V gene has CDR1 LGHDT and CDR2 YNNKEL (reference sequence). There are 14 residues in the CDR3. The V end was cut by 0 bases, the J end by 11 bases, with 13 bases between. The DNA for the CDR3 is TGTGCCAGCAGCCAAGATGCCCTACGGGTCGAGCTGTTTTTT. It codes for CASSQDALRVELFF.

With regard to this clonotype: Mismatch with germline at one junction end may stem from a read error. The rearrangement links TRBV20-1 to TRBJ2-7; 7 bases are shared with TRBD2. Germline V gives CDR1 DFQATT, CDR2 SNEGSKA (reference sequence). The CDR3 has 15 amino acids. The CDR3 coding sequence is TGCTGTGCCGTTCTCCCCGGGGGGAGCTCCTACGAGCAGTACTTC. Its protein is CCAVLPGGSSYEQYF.

The gene calls are TRBV7-2 and TRBJ1-6, with D maybe TRBD1 (5 bases). Germline CDR1 SGHTA, CDR2 FQGNSA. The germline V and J ends were trimmed by 5 bases and 7 bases, with 15 bases remaining between them. The CDR3 is 15 residues long. The CDR3 bases are TGTGCCAGCAGCCCCTTGGGCAGGGACAATTCACCCCTCCACTTT. As protein: CASSPLGRDNSPLHF.

The genes are TRBV7-3 and TRBJ2-3, with 10 bases matching TRBD2. This CDR3 has 14 amino acids. V lost 4 bases to trimming and J lost 6 bases; unmatched junction nucleotides: 4. The germline CDR1 and CDR2 sequences are SGHTA and FQGTGA. The CDR3 nucleotides read TGTGCCAGCAGCTACCTAGCGGGAGTTGATACGCAGTATTTT. Amino acids: CASSYLAGVDTQYF.

At least ten counts were recorded for this clonotype. The J gene is TRBJ2-3, the V gene TRBV12-3 or TRBV12-4; the match to TRBD2 covers 10 bases. With 7 bases clipped from V and 2 bases from J, the junction kept 6 bases outside the gene matches. The CDR3 is made up of 15 amino acids. In DNA form, the CDR3 reads TGTGCCAGCAATCAAGGACTAGCGGACACAGATACGCAGTATTTT. Protein product: CASNQGLADTDTQYF.

Details on this clonotype: One junction end disagrees with the germline gene, perhaps due to a read error. The gene calls are TRBV7-9 and TRBJ2-2; TRBD2 matches at 8 bases. The CDR3 covers 14 residues. Germline V gene lookup returns CDR1 SEHNR and CDR2 FQNEAQ (reference sequence). This chain's CDR3 is CASSRGGRTGVLFF. The CDR3 nucleotides are TGTGCCAGCAGCCGCGGGGGGCGGACCGGGGTGCTGTTTTTT.

J is TRBJ1-6 and V is TRBV6-1; 7 nucleotides agree with TRBD1. J was trimmed by 9 bases and V by 5 bases; bases with no gene match: 13. Germline CDR1 reads MNHNS; CDR2 reads SASEGT. CDR3 length equals 16 residues. CDR3 sequence: CASSKLVTGERSPLHF. CDR3 coding DNA: TGTGCCAGCAGTAAGCTTGTAACAGGGGAGCGTTCACCCCTCCACTTT.